This TCR beta chain was sequenced in a study of shared clonotypes between healthy human individuals. Study-wide background: For every donor, three CD4 naive, three CD4 memory, two CD8 naive and one CD8 memory plates were used. Points from the study as a whole: Across subsets, estimated richness was generally greater for naive than for memory populations.

Trimming pared 7 bases from V and 7 bases from J, leaving 14 bases between. Germline lookup yields CDR1 MGHDK and CDR2 SYGVNS. The CDR3 length is 12 residues. A few counts support this clone. Its antigen is still unknown. Investigators spread the genomic DNA of each subset evenly over several immunoSEQ plates. Assay used: immunoSEQ multiplex PCR; TCRdb lists only in-frame clones, some missing. The sample has about 680,000 clones; just over 90% are singletons. CD45RO-negative CD8 cells positively selected for CCR7 made up the naive population, which excluded terminally differentiated effector memory CD45RA+ cells.

The specimen was naive CD8+ T cells sorted from blood. The clonotype was recovered from a man aged 25-45 years in good health. The rearrangement uses TRBV25-1 and TRBJ2-7, with D possibly TRBD2 on 5 matching bases. The chain's CDR3 is CASKGWRIEQYF. CDR3 DNA sequence: TGTGCCAGCAAGGGATGGAGGATTGAGCAGTACTTC.